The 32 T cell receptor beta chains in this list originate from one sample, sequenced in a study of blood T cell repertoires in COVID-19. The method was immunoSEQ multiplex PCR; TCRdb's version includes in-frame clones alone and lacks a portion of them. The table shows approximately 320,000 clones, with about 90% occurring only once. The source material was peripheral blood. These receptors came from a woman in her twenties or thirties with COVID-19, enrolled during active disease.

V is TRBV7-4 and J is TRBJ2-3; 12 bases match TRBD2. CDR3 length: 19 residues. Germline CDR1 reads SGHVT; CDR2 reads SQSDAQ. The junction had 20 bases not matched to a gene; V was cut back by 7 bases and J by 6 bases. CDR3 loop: CASISGKGPTGTSGDTQYF. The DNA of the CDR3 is TGTGCCAGCATTTCTGGAAAGGGCCCGACCGGGACTAGCGGGGATACGCAGTATTTT. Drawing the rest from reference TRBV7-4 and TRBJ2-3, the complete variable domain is GAGVSQSPRYKVAKRGRDVALRCDSISGHVTLYWYRQTLGQGSEVLTYSQSDAQRDKSGRPSGRFSAERPERSVSTLKIQRTEQGDSAVYLCASISGKGPTGTSGDTQYFGPGTRLTVL.

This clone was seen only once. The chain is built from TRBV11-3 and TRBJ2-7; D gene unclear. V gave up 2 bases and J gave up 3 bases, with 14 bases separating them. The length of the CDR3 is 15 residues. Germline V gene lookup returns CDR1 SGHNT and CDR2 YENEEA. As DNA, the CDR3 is TGTGCCAGCAGCTTAACGGAGACTGGATTCTACGAGCAGTACTTC. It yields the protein CASSLTETGFYEQYF.

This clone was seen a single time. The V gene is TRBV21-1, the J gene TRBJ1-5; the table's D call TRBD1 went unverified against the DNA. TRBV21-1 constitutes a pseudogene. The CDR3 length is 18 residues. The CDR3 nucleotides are TGTGCCAGCAGCAAAAAAGGGACAGGATATTGGAGCAATCAGCCCCAGCATTTT. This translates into CASSKKGTGYWSNQPQHF.

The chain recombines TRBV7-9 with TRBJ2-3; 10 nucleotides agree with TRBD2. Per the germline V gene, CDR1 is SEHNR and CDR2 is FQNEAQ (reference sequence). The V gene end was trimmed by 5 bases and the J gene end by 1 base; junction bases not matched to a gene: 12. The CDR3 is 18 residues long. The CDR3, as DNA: TGTGCCAGCAGCCCTCAACTAGCGGGGTCGTTCGGCACAGATACGCAGTATTTT. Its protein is CASSPQLAGSFGTDTQYF.

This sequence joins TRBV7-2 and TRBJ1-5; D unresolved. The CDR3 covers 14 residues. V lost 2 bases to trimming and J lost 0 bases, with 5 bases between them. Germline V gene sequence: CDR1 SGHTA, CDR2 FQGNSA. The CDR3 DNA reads TGTGCCAGCAGCTTACAGATTAGCAATCAGCCCCAGCATTTT. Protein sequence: CASSLQISNQPQHF.

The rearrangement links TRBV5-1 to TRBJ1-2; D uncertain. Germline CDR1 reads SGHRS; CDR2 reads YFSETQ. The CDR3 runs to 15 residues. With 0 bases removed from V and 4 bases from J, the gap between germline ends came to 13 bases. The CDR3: CASSLVPSLFYGYTF. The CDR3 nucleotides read TGCGCCAGCAGCTTGGTGCCAAGCCTCTTCTATGGCTACACCTTC.

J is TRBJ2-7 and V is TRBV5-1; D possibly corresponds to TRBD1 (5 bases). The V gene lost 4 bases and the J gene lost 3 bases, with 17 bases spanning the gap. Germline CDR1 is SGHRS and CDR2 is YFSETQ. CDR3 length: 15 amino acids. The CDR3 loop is CASSPVGQSNYEQYF. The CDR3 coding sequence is TGCGCCAGCAGCCCTGTCGGACAATCCAACTACGAGCAGTACTTC.

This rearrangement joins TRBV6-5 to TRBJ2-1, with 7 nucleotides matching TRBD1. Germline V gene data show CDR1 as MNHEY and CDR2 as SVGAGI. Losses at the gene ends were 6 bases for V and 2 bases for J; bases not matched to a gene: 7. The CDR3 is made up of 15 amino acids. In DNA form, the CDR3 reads TGTGCCAGCAGATCCGACAGGGATACCTACAATGAGCAGTTCTTC. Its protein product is CASRSDRDTYNEQFF.

For the CDR3, the DNA is TGTGCCAGCAGCTTAGCCCAACAAGAGGGTGAGCAGTTCTTC. Encoded protein: CASSLAQQEGEQFF. V and J are TRBV7-6 and TRBJ2-1; TRBD2 is a possible D gene (5 bases). The CDR3 sequence is 14 residues long. Germline CDR1 and CDR2: SGHVS and FNYEAQ. The V end lost 0 bases, the J end lost 9 bases, and 12 bases lay between the germline ends.

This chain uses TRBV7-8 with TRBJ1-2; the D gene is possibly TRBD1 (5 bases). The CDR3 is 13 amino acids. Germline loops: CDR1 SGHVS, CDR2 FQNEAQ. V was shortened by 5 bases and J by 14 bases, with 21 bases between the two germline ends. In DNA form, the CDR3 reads TGTGCCAGCAGCCCCTTGGGCTCACCCGGGGGGACCTTC. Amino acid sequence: CASSPLGSPGGTF.

CDR3 amino acids: CASSQEGGTGIIGNTIYF. The CDR3, as DNA: TGTGCCAGCAGCCAAGAAGGTGGCACAGGGATCATAGGAAACACCATATATTTT. The chain uses TRBV3-1 (or the pseudogene TRBV3-2) and TRBJ1-3; D possibly corresponds to TRBD1 (6 bases). CDR1 is LGHDT, CDR2 YNNKEL, per germline (reference sequence). V was shortened by 0 bases and J by 4 bases, with 19 bases between the two germline ends. The CDR3 consists of 18 residues.

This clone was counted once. The CDR3 sequence: CASSQVGRLAGDIQYF. CDR3 sequence (DNA): TGTGCCAGCAGCCAAGTAGGACGGCTAGCGGGGGACATTCAGTACTTC. The J gene is TRBJ2-4, the V gene TRBV3-1 (or the pseudogene TRBV3-2); TRBD2 matches 10 bases. V shed 1 base and J 8 bases; nucleotides not matched to a gene: 8. The CDR3 is 16 residues long. Per germline, CDR1 LGHDT and CDR2 YNNKEL (reference sequence).

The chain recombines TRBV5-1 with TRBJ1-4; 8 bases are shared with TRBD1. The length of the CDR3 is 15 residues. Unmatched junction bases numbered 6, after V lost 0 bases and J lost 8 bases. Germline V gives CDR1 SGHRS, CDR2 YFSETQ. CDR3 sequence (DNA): TGCGCCAGCAGCTTGGCGGACAGGGCTGGAGAAAAACTGTTTTTT. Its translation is CASSLADRAGEKLFF.

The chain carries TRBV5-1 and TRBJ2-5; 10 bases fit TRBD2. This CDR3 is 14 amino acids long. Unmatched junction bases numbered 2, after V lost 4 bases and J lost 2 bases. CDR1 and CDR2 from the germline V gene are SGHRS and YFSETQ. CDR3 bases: TGCGCCAGCAGCCCGGGACTAGCGCAAGAGACCCAGTACTTC. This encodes CASSPGLAQETQYF.

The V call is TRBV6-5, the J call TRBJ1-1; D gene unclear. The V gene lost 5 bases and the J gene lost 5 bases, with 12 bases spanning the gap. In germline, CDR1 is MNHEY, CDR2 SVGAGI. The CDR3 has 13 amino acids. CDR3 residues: CASSRTGETEAFF. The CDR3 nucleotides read TGTGCCAGCAGTAGAACGGGTGAGACTGAAGCTTTCTTT.

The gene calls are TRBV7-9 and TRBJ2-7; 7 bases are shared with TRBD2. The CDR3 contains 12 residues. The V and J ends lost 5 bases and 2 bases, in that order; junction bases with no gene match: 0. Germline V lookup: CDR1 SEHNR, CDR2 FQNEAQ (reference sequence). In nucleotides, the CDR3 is TGTGCCAGCAGCCGGGAGGCCTACGAGCAGTACTTC. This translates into CASSREAYEQYF.

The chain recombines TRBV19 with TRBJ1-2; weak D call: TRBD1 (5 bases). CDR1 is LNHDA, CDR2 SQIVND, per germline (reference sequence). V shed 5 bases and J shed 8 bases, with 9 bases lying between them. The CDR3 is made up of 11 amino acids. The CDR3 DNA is TGTGCCAGTAGTTCCAGGGTGGGCTACACCTTC. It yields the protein CASSSRVGYTF. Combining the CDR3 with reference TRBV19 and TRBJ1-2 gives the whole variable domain DGGITQSPKYLFRKEGQNVTLSCEQNLNHDAMYWYRQDPGQGLRLIYYSQIVNDFQKGDIAEGYSVSREKKESFPLTVTSAQKNPTAFYLCASSSRVGYTFGSGTRLTVV.

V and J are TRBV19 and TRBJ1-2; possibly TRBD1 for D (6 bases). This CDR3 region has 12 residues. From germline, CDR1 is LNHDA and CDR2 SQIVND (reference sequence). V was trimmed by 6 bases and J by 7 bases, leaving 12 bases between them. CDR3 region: CASSRTGPGYTF. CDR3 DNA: TGTGCCAGTAGCCGAACAGGGCCTGGCTACACCTTC.

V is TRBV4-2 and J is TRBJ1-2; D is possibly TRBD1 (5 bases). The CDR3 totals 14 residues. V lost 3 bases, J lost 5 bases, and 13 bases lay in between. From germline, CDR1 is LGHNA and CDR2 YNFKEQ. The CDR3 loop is CASSHLTERYGYTF. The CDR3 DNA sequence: TGTGCCAGCAGCCACCTGACAGAGCGTTATGGCTACACCTTC.

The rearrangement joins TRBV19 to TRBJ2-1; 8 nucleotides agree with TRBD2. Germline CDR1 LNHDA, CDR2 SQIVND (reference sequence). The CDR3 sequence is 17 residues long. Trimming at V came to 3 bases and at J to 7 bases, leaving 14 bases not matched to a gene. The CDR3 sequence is CASSIPGRGGARNEQFF. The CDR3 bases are TGTGCCAGTAGTATCCCCGGCCGGGGGGGCGCGAGAAATGAGCAGTTCTTC.

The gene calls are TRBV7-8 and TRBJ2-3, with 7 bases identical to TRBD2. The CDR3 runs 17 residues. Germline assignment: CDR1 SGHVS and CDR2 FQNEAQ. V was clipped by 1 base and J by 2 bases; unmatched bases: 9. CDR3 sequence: CASSLGDYAHTTDTQYF. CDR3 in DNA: TGTGCCAGCAGCTTAGGGGACTACGCCCATACCACAGATACGCAGTATTTT.

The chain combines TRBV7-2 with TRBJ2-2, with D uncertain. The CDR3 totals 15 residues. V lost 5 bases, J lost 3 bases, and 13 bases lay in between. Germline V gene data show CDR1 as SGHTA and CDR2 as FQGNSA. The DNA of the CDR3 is TGTGCCAGCAGCCGCCGAGTCGGAGACACCGGGGAGCTGTTTTTT. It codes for CASSRRVGDTGELFF.

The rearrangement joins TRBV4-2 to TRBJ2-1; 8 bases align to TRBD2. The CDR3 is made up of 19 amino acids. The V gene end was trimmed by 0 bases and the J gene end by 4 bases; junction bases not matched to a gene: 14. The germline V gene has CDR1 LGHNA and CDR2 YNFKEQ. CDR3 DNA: TGTGCCAGCAGCCAAGAGTCTTCTTTGGTAGCGGGGAAATACAATGAGCAGTTCTTC. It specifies CASSQESSLVAGKYNEQFF.

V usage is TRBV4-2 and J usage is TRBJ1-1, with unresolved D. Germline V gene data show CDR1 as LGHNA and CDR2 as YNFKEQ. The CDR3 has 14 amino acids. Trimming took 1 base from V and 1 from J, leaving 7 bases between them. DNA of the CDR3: TGTGCCAGCAGCCAAGTAGCATGGAACACTGAAGCTTTCTTT. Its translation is CASSQVAWNTEAFF.

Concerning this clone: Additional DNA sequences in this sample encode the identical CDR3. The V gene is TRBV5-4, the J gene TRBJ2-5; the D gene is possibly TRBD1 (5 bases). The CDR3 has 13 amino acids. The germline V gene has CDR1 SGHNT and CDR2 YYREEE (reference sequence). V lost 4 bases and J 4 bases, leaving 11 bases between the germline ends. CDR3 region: CASSPDGAETQYF. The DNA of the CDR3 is TGTGCCAGCAGCCCGGATGGGGCAGAGACCCAGTACTTC.

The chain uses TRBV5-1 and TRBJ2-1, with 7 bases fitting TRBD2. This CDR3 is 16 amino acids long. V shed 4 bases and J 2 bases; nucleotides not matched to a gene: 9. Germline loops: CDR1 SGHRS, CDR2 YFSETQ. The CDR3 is CASSGRSGIAYNEQFF. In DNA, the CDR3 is TGCGCCAGCAGCGGACGAAGCGGGATTGCCTACAATGAGCAGTTCTTC.

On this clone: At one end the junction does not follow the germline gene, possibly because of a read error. CDR3 DNA sequence: TGTGCCAGCAGCCCGTGGAAGGGGGTGAAGACTGAAGCTTTCTTT. Protein product: CASSPWKGVKTEAFF. The chain couples TRBV5-8 to TRBJ1-1, with a tentative D call TRBD1 (6 bases). Germline V gene sequence: CDR1 SGHTS, CDR2 YDEGEE. The CDR3 length is 15 residues. The full variable domain, rest sourced from reference TRBV5-8 and TRBJ1-1, is EAGVTQSPTHLIKTRGQQATLRCSPISGHTSVYWYQQALGLGLQFLLWYDEGEERNRGNFPPRFSGRQFPNYSSELNVNALELEDSALYLCASSPWKGVKTEAFFGQGTRLTVV.

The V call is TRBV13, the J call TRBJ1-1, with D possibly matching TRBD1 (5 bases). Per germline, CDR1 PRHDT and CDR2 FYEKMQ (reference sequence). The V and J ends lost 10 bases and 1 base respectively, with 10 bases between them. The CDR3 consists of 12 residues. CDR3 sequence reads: CATTGGNTEAFF. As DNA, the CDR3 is TGTGCCACGACGGGGGGGAACACTGAAGCTTTCTTT.

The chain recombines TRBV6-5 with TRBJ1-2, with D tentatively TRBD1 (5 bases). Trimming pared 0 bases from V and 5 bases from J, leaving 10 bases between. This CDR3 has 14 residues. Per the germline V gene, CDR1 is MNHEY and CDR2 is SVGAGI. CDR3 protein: CASSYSLGDYGYTF. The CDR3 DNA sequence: TGTGCCAGCAGTTACTCGTTAGGGGATTATGGCTACACCTTC.

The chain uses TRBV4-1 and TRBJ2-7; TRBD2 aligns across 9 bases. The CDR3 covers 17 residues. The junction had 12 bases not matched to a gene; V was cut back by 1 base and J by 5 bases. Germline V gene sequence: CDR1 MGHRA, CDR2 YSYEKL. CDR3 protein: CASSQGPLSGTSNEQYF. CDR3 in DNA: TGCGCCAGCAGCCAAGGACCCTTATCGGGGACTAGCAACGAGCAGTACTTC.

The CDR3 is CASSSPGNYGYTF. The CDR3 bases are TGTGCCAGCTCAAGCCCCGGGAACTATGGCTACACCTTC. The rearrangement joins TRBV18 to TRBJ1-2; D is undetermined. This CDR3 has 13 residues. The germline gives CDR1 KGHSH, CDR2 LQKENI. The V end lost 5 bases, the J end lost 2 bases, and 9 bases lay between the germline ends.

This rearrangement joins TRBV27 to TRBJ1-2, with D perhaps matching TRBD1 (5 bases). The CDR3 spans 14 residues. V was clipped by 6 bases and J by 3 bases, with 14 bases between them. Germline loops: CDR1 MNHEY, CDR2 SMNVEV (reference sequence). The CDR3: CASSSGGWHYGYTF. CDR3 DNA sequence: TGTGCCAGCAGCTCCGGGGGGTGGCACTATGGCTACACCTTC.